This section outlines one T cell receptor (beta chain) sequence together with its context. Its antigen remains unknown. Clones were sequenced by immunoSEQ multiplex PCR, and TCRdb holds only the in-frame ones, with some missing. This repertoire shows about 5,400 clones, about four fifths found once; its top ten account for roughly 20%. The record originates from a study of T cell repertoires in ileal Crohn's disease. Across the whole study: Median disease duration was 7.9 years; 35% smoked at surgery. Each sample's TCRB immunosequencing used around 510 nanograms of biopsy DNA. Whole-study results and caveats: All patients with clonality above 26.8% had endoscopic recurrence. Sorted CD8 T cells held more high-frequency clones than CD4.

Trimming took off 7 bases at V and 6 bases at J, with 16 bases between the two ends. Germline-derived CDR1 and CDR2 are ENHRY and SYGVKD. CDR3 size: 13 residues. Described time point: inflamed ileum from the surgical specimen. The chain couples TRBV10-3 to TRBJ2-7; tentatively, D is TRBD1 (5 bases). This receptor was obtained from an adult with Crohn's disease. Source material: ileal tissue. CDR3 amino acids: CAITLGAGREQYF. The CDR3 DNA reads as TGTGCCATCACCTTAGGGGCAGGGCGCGAGCAGTACTTC.